One T cell receptor (beta chain) is described in this entry. This specimen belongs to a study of cytomegalovirus exposure and HLA in healthy donors. PCR amplification relied on 60 Vbeta primers (plus 13 Jbeta primers). Measured with immunoSEQ multiplex PCR; TCRdb has only the in-frame clones, and not every one. The sample has 210,000 or so clones; about four fifths are singletons. In germline, CDR1 is MNHEY, CDR2 SMNVEV (reference sequence). V lost 2 bases and J 0 bases, leaving 11 bases between the germline ends. CDR3 length: 15 amino acids. Source material: PBMCs. The origin of this receptor is a woman aged 50 to 60 in good health and CMV-seropositive. This chain uses TRBV27 with TRBJ2-7, with D uncertain. The CDR3 loop is CASSLVARNSYEQYF. The CDR3 nucleotides read TGTGCCAGCAGTTTAGTTGCCAGAAACTCCTACGAGCAGTACTTC.